Sequencing of this T cell receptor (beta chain) was carried out in a study of molecular identifiers for immune sequencing clone quantification. Turning to the study itself: Five aliquots were made in replicates from the RNA of roughly 20,000 or 100,000 naive CD8 cells, and four were sequenced. Overall study results and limits: In CMV-specific effectors, clones above 20 copies held over 99% of molecules; naive, under 1%.

TCRdb processed the PCR reads anew with MiXCR; each CDR3 protein has one entry. The top ten clones hold approximately 0.75% of a sample with some 590,000 distinct CDR3 sequences, 25% of them seen once. To note about this clonotype: The antigen remains undetermined.

Sorted inputs of roughly 17,000 to 1,100,000 cells, with 10%, 30% or 50% RNA, yielded naive CD8 libraries. Sorting isolated naive CD8 T cells as CD8+CD4-CCR7+CD45RA+ events. The sample consisted of naive CD8+ T cells from blood, with Jurkat cell RNA spiked in. Described subset: FACS-sorted CD8+CD4-CCR7+CD45RA+ naive T cells. The TCR originated in a human donor in good health. Some libraries in this study had Jurkat cell RNA spiked in.

The CDR3 loop is CASSESSSGGLTQYF. DNA of the CDR3: TGCGCCAGCAGTGAGTCGAGTAGCGGGGGGCTCACCCAGTACTTC. This chain joins TRBV10-2 and TRBJ2-5; TRBD2 agrees at 10 bases. CDR3 length: 15 residues. After removal of 0 bases from V and 8 bases from J, the junction contained 6 bases not matched to a gene. The V gene's germline CDR1 is WSHSY and CDR2 SAAADI.